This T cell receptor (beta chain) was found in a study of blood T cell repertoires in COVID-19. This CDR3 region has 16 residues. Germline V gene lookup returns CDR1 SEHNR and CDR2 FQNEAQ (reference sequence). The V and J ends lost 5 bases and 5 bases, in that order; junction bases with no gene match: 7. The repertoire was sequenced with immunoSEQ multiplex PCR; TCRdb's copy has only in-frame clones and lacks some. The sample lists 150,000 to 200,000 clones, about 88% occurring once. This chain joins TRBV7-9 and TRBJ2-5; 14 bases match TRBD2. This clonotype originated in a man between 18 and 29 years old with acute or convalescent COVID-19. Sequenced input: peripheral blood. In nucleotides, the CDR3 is TGTGCCAGCAGCAGAGGGACTAGCGGGGGACCTGAGACCCAGTACTTC. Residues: CASSRGTSGGPETQYF.